Listed below are T cell receptor beta chains from one sample, sequenced in a study of Graves' ophthalmopathy and Graves' hyperthyroidism. Via MiXCR, TCRdb re-called the multiplex PCR reads, giving one row per CDR3 protein. The table lists about 1.2 million distinct CDR3 sequences, 35% to 40% of them singletons. Sample: peripheral blood or thyroid tissue (not recorded which). Receptors were obtained from an adult man with Graves' hyperthyroidism. CDR3s include the opening cysteine and the closing phenylalanine or tryptophan. D genes are given only for firm matches. Rows may omit the clone size; those that give it use once, few, many or a size class.

TRBV19	-	-	TRBJ1-6	CASSSSGGANSPLHF	TGTGCCAGTAGTAGCAGCGGGGGGGCGAATTCACCCCTCCACTTT
TRBV7-9	-	-	TRBJ2-7	CASSPRDDLVQYF	TGTGCCAGCAGCCCCCGGGACGACTTGGTGCAGTACTTC
TRBV5-1	few	-	TRBJ2-5	CASSLGTRNTQETQYF	TGCGCCAGCAGCTTGGGTACTAGGAATACCCAAGAGACCCAGTACTTC
TRBV29-1	-	TRBD1	TRBJ2-7	CSGTGGGGQYF	TGCAGTGGTACAGGGGGCGGAGGGCAGTACTTC
TRBV4-3	-	-	TRBJ2-7	CASSQEGSSFDEQYF	TGCGCCAGCAGCCAAGAGGGTTCTAGCTTCGACGAGCAGTACTTC
TRBV5-1	-	-	TRBJ2-7	CASSRRIPLLPNYEQYF	TGCGCCAGCAGCCGGAGAATCCCCCTCCTACCAAACTACGAGCAGTACTTC
TRBV11-2	many	-	TRBJ2-5	CASSRTGSGIETQYF	TGTGCCAGCAGTCGAACAGGGTCGGGGATAGAGACCCAGTACTTC
TRBV7-8	few	-	TRBJ2-7	CASSEVAGKALAGVAYEQYF	TGTGCCAGCAGTGAAGTGGCAGGGAAGGCGCTAGCAGGGGTGGCCTACGAGCAGTACTTC
TRBV7-9	-	-	TRBJ2-7	CASSPYSSYEQYF	TGTGCCAGCAGCCCGTATAGCTCCTACGAGCAGTACTTC
TRBV14	once	TRBD1	TRBJ2-3	CASSQTGVGDTQYF	TGTGCCAGCAGCCAGACAGGGGTGGGAGATACGCAGTATTTT
TRBV29-1	-	-	TRBJ1-1	CSVEGSGGNTEAFF	TGCAGCGTTGAAGGTTCGGGAGGGAACACTGAAGCTTTCTTT
TRBV12-3/TRBV12-4	many	-	TRBJ1-2	CASSQTPNYGYTF	TGTGCCAGCAGTCAAACACCTAACTATGGCTACACCTTC
TRBV10-2	few	-	TRBJ1-1	CASSPTGYGEAFF	TGTGCCAGCAGCCCCACAGGGTATGGTGAAGCTTTCTTT
TRBV7-6	many	-	TRBJ1-1	CASSLALAGTEAFF	TGTGCCAGCAGCTTAGCGTTGGCAGGGACTGAAGCTTTCTTT
TRBV7-2	few	TRBD1	TRBJ1-6	CASSSMAQGAGSPLHF	TGTGCCAGCAGCTCCATGGCCCAGGGGGCCGGCTCACCCCTCCACTTT
TRBV12-3/TRBV12-4	few	TRBD1	TRBJ2-5	CASSFMGQGLETQYF	TGTGCCAGCAGTTTCATGGGACAGGGCCTTGAGACCCAGTACTTC
TRBV12-3/TRBV12-4	few	TRBD2	TRBJ2-5	CASSLRMRGAETQYF	TGTGCCAGCAGTTTAAGGATGCGGGGGGCTGAGACCCAGTACTTC
TRBV7-9	many	TRBD1	TRBJ1-6	CASRGQGALNSPLHF	TGTGCCAGCAGGGGACAGGGGGCTCTTAATTCACCCCTCCACTTT
TRBV28	-	-	TRBJ2-5	CASRERQDGLETQYF	TGTGCCAGCAGGGAACGACAGGACGGGTTGGAGACCCAGTACTTC
TRBV5-1	-	-	TRBJ2-1	CASSFREQGGNYEQFF	TGCGCCAGCAGCTTCCGGGAACAGGGAGGTAACTACGAGCAGTTCTTC
TRBV6-5	many	-	TRBJ1-2	CASSEALASYGYTF	TGTGCCAGCAGTGAAGCGCTTGCCTCCTATGGCTACACCTTC
TRBV7-9	-	TRBD1	TRBJ1-1	CASSSPGTVNTEAFF	TGTGCCAGCAGCTCGCCCGGGACAGTGAACACTGAAGCTTTCTTT
TRBV5-6	few	-	TRBJ1-3	CASSLRATQTLGGNTIYF	TGTGCCAGCAGCTTGAGGGCGACACAGACCCTAGGAGGAAACACCATATATTTT
TRBV5-1	few	-	TRBJ1-1	CASSLASGAGSGRRAFF	TGCGCCAGCAGCTTGGCCTCAGGGGCCGGGTCAGGTCGTCGCGCTTTCTTT
TRBV7-2	many	TRBD1	TRBJ2-5	CASSLTGTGTQYF	TGTGCCAGCAGCTTAACGGGGACAGGTACCCAGTACTTC
TRBV10-1	many	-	TRBJ1-1	CASSDQMGARTEAFF	TGCGCCAGCAGTGACCAAATGGGAGCTCGGACTGAAGCTTTCTTT
TRBV27	-	-	TRBJ2-6	CASSLVLGTGANVLTF	TGTGCCAGCAGTTTAGTCTTGGGGACTGGGGCCAACGTCCTGACTTTC
TRBV2	many	TRBD1	TRBJ1-6	CASTTGGNSPLHF	TGTGCCAGCACTACAGGGGGTAATTCACCCCTCCACTTT
TRBV7-9	many	-	TRBJ2-2	CAPATKNTGELFF	TGTGCACCGGCTACGAAGAACACCGGGGAGCTGTTTTTT
TRBV27	-	-	TRBJ1-2	CASSFSYSYGYTF	TGTGCCAGCAGTTTTTCATACAGCTATGGCTACACCTTC
TRBV12-3/TRBV12-4	-	TRBD2	TRBJ2-5	CAISESGGPETQYF	TGTGCCATCAGTGAGTCGGGAGGGCCGGAGACCCAGTACTTC
TRBV20-1	-	-	TRBJ2-5	CSASKDRRGRVYQETQYF	TGCAGTGCTAGCAAGGATAGGAGGGGAAGGGTTTACCAAGAGACCCAGTACTTC
TRBV12-3/TRBV12-4	many	-	TRBJ1-3	CASVQGSGNTIYF	TGTGCCAGCGTACAGGGATCTGGAAACACCATATATTTT
TRBV2	many	-	TRBJ1-4	CASTRDTRRIF	TGTGCCAGCACCAGGGACACGCGACGAATTTTT
TRBV9	many	-	TRBJ2-6	CASSVGDAGANVLTF	TGTGCCAGCAGCGTAGGAGATGCTGGGGCCAACGTCCTGACTTTC
TRBV7-2	-	TRBD1	TRBJ2-5	CASSQLVTKGQPQYF	TGCGCCAGCAGCCAACTTGTTACGAAGGGACAGCCCCAGTACTTC
TRBV29-1	many	-	TRBJ2-5	CSVVKAETQYF	TGCAGCGTTGTTAAGGCTGAGACCCAGTACTTC
TRBV19	-	-	TRBJ2-2	CASSRPTVRVGELFF	TGTGCCAGTAGTAGACCCACAGTCAGGGTCGGGGAGCTGTTTTTT
TRBV5-1	-	-	TRBJ2-7	CASSFGSGETAQYF	TGCGCCAGCAGCTTTGGCTCGGGGGAGACCGCCCAGTACTTC
TRBV7-3	many	-	TRBJ1-2	CATYGYTF	TGTGCCACCTATGGCTACACCTTC
TRBV15	-	TRBD2	TRBJ2-5	CATSSQLAVQETQYF	TGTGCCACCAGCAGTCAACTAGCGGTACAAGAGACCCAGTACTTC
TRBV20-1	many	-	TRBJ1-6	CSARTVYNSPLHF	TGCAGTGCTAGAACCGTGTATAATTCACCCCTCCACTTT
TRBV9	many	-	TRBJ2-2	CASSVASGGGGELFF	TGTGCCAGCAGCGTAGCTTCTGGGGGCGGCGGGGAGCTGTTTTTT
TRBV19	many	-	TRBJ2-5	CASSIYGVGETQYF	TGTGCCAGTAGTATATACGGGGTGGGAGAGACCCAGTACTTC
TRBV14	-	-	TRBJ2-5	CASSSQGLAGETQYF	TGTGCCAGCAGCAGCCAAGGGCTAGCTGGGGAGACCCAGTACTTC
TRBV25-1	many	-	TRBJ1-6	CASSPRSYNSPLHF	TGTGCCAGCAGTCCGAGATCGTATAATTCACCCCTCCACTTT
TRBV12-3/TRBV12-4	-	-	TRBJ1-5	CASRGGFPSDNHQPQHF	TGTGCCAGCCGCGGGGGGTTCCCGTCAGACAATCATCAGCCCCAGCATTTT
TRBV2	many	TRBD1	TRBJ2-5	CASRGDSETQYF	TGTGCCAGCAGGGGGGACAGTGAGACCCAGTACTTC
TRBV29-1	many	-	TRBJ1-2	CSVETERPDPRNYGYTF	TGCAGCGTTGAAACGGAGAGACCAGACCCGCGGAACTATGGCTACACCTTC
TRBV7-9	-	-	TRBJ1-6	CASSSGAHSPLHF	TGTGCCAGCAGCTCGGGGGCCCATTCACCCCTCCACTTT
TRBV12-3/TRBV12-4	many	-	TRBJ2-7	CASRPQEGLNEQYF	TGTGCCAGCAGACCGCAGGAGGGGCTAAACGAGCAGTACTTC
TRBV29-1	-	-	TRBJ2-6	CSVDGQFGGNVLTF	TGCAGCGTGGACGGACAGTTTGGGGGCAACGTCCTGACTTTC
TRBV29-1	-	-	TRBJ2-5	CSVGAGLEETLHF	TGCAGCGTTGGGGCAGGGTTGGAAGAGACCCTGCACTTC
TRBV7-9	many	-	TRBJ2-7	CASSLAPGLGYEQYF	TGTGCCAGCAGCTTAGCGCCGGGGTTAGGGTACGAGCAGTACTTC
TRBV29-1	-	-	TRBJ1-2	CSVGGGDGGYTF	TGCAGCGTCGGGGGGGGTGATGGTGGCTACACCTTC